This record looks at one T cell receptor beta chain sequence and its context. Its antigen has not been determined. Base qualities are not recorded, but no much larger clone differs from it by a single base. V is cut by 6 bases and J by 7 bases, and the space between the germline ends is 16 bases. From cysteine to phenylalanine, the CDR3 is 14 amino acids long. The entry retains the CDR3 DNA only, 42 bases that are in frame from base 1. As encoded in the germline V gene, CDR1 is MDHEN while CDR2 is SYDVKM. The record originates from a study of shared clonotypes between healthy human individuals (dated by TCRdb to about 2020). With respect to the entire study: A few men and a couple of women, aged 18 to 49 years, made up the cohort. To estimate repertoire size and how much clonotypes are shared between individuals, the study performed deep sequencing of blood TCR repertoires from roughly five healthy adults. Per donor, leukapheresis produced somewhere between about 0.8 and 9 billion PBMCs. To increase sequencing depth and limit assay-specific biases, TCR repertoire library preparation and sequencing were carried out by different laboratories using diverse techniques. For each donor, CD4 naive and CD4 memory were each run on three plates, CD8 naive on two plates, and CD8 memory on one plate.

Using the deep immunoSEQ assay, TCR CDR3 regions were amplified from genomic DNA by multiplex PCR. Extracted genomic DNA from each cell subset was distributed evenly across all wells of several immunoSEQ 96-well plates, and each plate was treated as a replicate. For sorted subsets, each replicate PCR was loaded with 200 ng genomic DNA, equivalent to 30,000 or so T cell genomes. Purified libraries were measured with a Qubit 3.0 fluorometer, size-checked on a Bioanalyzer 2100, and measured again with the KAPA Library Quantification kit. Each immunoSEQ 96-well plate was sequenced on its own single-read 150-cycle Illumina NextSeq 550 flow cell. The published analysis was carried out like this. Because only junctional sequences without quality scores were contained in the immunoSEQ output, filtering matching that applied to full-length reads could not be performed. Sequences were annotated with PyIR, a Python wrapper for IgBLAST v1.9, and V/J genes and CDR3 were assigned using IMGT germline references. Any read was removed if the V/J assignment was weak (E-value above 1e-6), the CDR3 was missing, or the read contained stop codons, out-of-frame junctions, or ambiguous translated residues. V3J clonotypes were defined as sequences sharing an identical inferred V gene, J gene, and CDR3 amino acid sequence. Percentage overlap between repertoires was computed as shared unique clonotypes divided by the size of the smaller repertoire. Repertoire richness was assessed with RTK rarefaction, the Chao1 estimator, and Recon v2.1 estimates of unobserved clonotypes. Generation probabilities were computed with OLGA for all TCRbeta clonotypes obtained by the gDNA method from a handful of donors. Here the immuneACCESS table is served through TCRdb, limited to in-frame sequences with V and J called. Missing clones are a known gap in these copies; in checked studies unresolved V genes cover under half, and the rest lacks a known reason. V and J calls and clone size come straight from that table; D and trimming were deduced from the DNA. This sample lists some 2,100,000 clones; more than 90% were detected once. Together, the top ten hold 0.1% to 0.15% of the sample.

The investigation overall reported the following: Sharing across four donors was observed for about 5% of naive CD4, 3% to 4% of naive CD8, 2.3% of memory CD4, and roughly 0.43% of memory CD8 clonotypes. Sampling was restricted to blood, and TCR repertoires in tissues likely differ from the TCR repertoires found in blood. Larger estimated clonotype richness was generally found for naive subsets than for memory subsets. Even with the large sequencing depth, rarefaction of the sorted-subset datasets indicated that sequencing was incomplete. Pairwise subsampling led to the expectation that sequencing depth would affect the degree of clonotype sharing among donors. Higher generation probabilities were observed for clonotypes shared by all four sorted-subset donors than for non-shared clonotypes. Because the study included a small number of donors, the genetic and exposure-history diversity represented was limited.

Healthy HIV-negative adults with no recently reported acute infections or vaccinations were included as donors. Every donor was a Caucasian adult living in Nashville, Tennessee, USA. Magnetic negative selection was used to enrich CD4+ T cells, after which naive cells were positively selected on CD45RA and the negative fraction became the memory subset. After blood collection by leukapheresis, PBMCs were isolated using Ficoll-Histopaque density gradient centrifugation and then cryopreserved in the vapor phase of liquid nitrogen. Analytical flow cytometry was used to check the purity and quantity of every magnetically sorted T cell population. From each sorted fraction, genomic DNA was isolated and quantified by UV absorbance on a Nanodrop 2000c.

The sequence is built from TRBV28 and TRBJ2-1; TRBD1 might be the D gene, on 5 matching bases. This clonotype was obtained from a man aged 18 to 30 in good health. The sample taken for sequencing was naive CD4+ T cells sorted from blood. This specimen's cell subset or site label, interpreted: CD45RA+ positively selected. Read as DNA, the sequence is TGTGCCAGCAGACGGCTGGGGCTAGTAAATGAGCAGTTCTTC. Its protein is CASRRLGLVNEQFF.